This T cell receptor beta chain came from a study of T cells in Graves' hyperthyroidism and ophthalmopathy. Amplification targeted TCR beta CDR3 regions from RNA transcripts. The HTBI set primed first-round TCR CDR3 RT-PCR. One entry per CDR3 protein, called by TCRdb with MiXCR from the multiplex PCR reads. The table records hundreds of thousands of distinct CDR3 sequences, approximately 14% of them present only once. Trimming shortened V by 4 bases and J by 9 bases, and 11 bases separated the two germline ends. The CDR3 loop spans 12 amino acids. From germline, CDR1 is SGHRS and CDR2 YFSETQ. This clonotype was picked up a small number of times.

The rearrangement joins TRBV5-1 to TRBJ2-1; possibly TRBD1 or TRBD2 for D (5 bases each). The sequenced sample consisted of blood. The receptor was isolated from a woman in her thirties or forties with Graves' ophthalmopathy. CDR3 in DNA: TGCGCCAGCAGCCGGGACCATTTTGAGCAGTTCTTC. This gives the protein CASSRDHFEQFF.